The next 27 T cell receptor beta chains were all read from a single sample in a study of T cells after yellow fever vaccination. TCRdb itself ran the 5' RACE reads through MiXCR, one entry per CDR3 protein. The sample carries approximately 330,000 distinct CDR3 sequences, 12% recorded once. This specimen was CD4+ T cells sorted from PBMCs, taken 15 days after the yellow fever booster vaccination. All receptors come from a man younger than 30 who received the YFV17D yellow fever vaccine.

The genes are TRBV4-3 and TRBJ2-4; D is ambiguous. V was shortened by 2 bases and J by 2 bases, with 10 bases between the two germline ends. CDR1 is LGHNA, CDR2 YSLEER, per germline. The CDR3 loop spans 15 amino acids. The CDR3: CASSQTVWTKNIQYF. CDR3 sequence (DNA): TGCGCCAGCAGCCAAACGGTATGGACCAAAAACATTCAGTACTTC.

Of note for this clonotype: One end of the junction does not line up with germline, which may come from a read error. The rearrangement links TRBV4-1 to TRBJ1-3; D is unresolved. The germline V gene has CDR1 MGHRA and CDR2 YSYEKL. The CDR3 has 13 amino acids. The DNA for the CDR3 is TGCGCCAGCAGCCAAGATTGGTCGGGCACCACATATTTT. The encoded protein is CASSQDWSGTTYF.

This chain uses TRBV7-9 with TRBJ2-7; D might be TRBD2 (5 bases). CDR3 size: 12 residues. Germline CDR1 is SEHNR and CDR2 is FQNEAQ (reference sequence). Between the trimmed V and J ends, which lost 4 bases and 11 bases, there was a span of 15 bases. CDR3: CASSSSVMEEYV. The CDR3 nucleotides read TGTGCCAGCAGCTCATCGGTCATGGAGGAGTACGTC.

A word on this clonotype: A read error is possible here, since a much larger clone lies one base away. The chain employs TRBV7-9 and TRBJ2-7; D is uncertain. Germline-derived CDR1 and CDR2 are SEHNR and FQNEAQ (reference sequence). CDR3 length equals 13 residues. This CDR3 reads CASSFRSSYEQCF. The CDR3 coding sequence is TGTGCCAGCAGCTTTAGGAGCTCCTACGAGCAGTGCTTC.

This clonotype has just a few counts. CDR3 protein: CASRLNLPGLAGQDTQYF. Here the CDR3 DNA reads TGTGCCAGCAGGCTTAATCTTCCGGGACTAGCGGGGCAGGATACGCAGTATTTT. V is TRBV7-8 and J is TRBJ2-3; 13 bases align to TRBD2. With V trimmed by 6 bases and J by 6 bases, 15 bases remained unmatched. Germline-derived CDR1 and CDR2 are SGHVS and FQNEAQ. The CDR3 covers 18 residues.

Comments on this clonotype: A read error may account for a junction end that differs from germline. The chain combines TRBV4-3 with TRBJ1-1; 8 bases map to TRBD1. The CDR3 covers 14 residues. Looked up from germline, CDR1 is LGHNA and CDR2 is YSLEER. As DNA, the CDR3 is TGCGCCAGCAGCCAAGAATGGGACAGGACTGACGCTTTCTTT. Translated: CASSQEWDRTDAFF.

V gene TRBV7-2 combines with J gene TRBJ1-2; 10 bases map to TRBD1. CDR1 and CDR2 from the germline V gene are SGHTA and FQGNSA. Unmatched junction bases numbered 11, after V lost 5 bases and J lost 11 bases. The CDR3 runs to 14 residues. As DNA, the CDR3 is TGTGCCAGCAGCCACGACAGGGGGCTAATTGTTTACACCTTC. Protein product: CASSHDRGLIVYTF. The full variable domain, completed using reference TRBV7-2 and TRBJ1-2, is GAGVSQSPSNKVTEKGKDVELRCDPISGHTALYWYRQSLGQGLEFLIYFQGNSAPDKSGLPSDRFSAERTGGSVSTLTIQRTQQEDSAVYLCASSHDRGLIVYTFGSGTRLTVV.

This clonotype showed up just a few times. The chain recombines TRBV10-2 with TRBJ2-7, with 8 bases fitting TRBD2. CDR1 and CDR2 from the germline V gene are WSHSY and SAAADI. With 2 bases clipped from V and 2 bases from J, the junction kept 8 bases outside the gene matches. The CDR3 contains 16 residues. CDR3 loop: CASSELRGGKPYEQYF. CDR3 in DNA: TGCGCCAGCAGTGAGCTCCGGGGGGGCAAACCCTACGAGCAGTACTTC.

In this sample, this clonotype turned up a few times. This chain connects TRBV18 to TRBJ2-3; D unresolved. Per germline, CDR1 KGHSH and CDR2 LQKENI. CDR3 length: 13 amino acids. V dropped 1 base and J dropped 4 bases, with 6 bases sitting between them. In nucleotides, the CDR3 is TGTGCCAGCTCACCACGTCTGGCAGATACGCAGTATTTT. It is translated as CASSPRLADTQYF.

The chain has TRBV27 and TRBJ1-1, with D possibly TRBD1 on 6 matching bases. Germline V CDR1 and CDR2: MNHEY, SMNVEV (reference sequence). The CDR3 length is 13 residues. V was pared by 8 bases and J by 0 bases, with 10 bases between. DNA for the CDR3: TGTGCCAGCGCGGACAGATTGAACACTGAAGCTTTCTTT. Translated: CASADRLNTEAFF.

This clonotype was found many times. V usage is TRBV29-1 and J usage is TRBJ2-5; weak D call: TRBD1 (7 bases). The CDR3 has 13 amino acids. The V gene's germline CDR1 is SQVTM and CDR2 ANQGSEA. Trimming left V 6 bases short and J 4 bases short, with 15 bases between. The CDR3, as DNA: TGCAGCGTCGCGGACAGGCGGGGAGAGACCCAGTACTTC. It yields the protein CSVADRRGETQYF.

This clonotype showed up just a few times. The chain uses TRBV9 and TRBJ2-2, with D maybe TRBD1 (5 bases). The CDR3 runs to 16 residues. Germline CDR1 and CDR2: SGDLS and YYNGEE. The V end was cut by 6 bases, the J end by 2 bases, with 17 bases between. CDR3 coding DNA: TGTGCCAGCATCCCGACAGTTCCACCAAACACCGGGGAGCTGTTTTTT. This encodes CASIPTVPPNTGELFF. The full variable domain, in which reference TRBV9 and TRBJ2-2 provide the parts outside the CDR3, is DSGVTQTPKHLITATGQRVTLRCSPRSGDLSVYWYQQSLDQGLQFLIQYYNGEERAKGNILERFSAQQFPDLHSELNLSSLELGDSALYFCASIPTVPPNTGELFFGEGSRLTVL.

The chain uses TRBV6-2 or TRBV6-3 and TRBJ2-7; D uncertain. CDR3 length equals 12 residues. Trimming left V 0 bases short and J 3 bases short, with 3 bases between. The germline gives CDR1 MNHEY, CDR2 SVGEGT. CDR3 sequence (DNA): TGTGCCAGCAGTTACTCCAACTACGAGCAGTACGTC. Translation: CASSYSNYEQYV.

The chain employs TRBV14 and TRBJ2-1, with 7 nucleotides matching TRBD1. Germline V gene lookup returns CDR1 SGHDN and CDR2 FVKESK. The CDR3 has 15 amino acids. With V trimmed by 0 bases and J by 4 bases, 3 bases remained unmatched. The CDR3 sequence is CASSQDRTGYNEQFF. CDR3 sequence (DNA): TGTGCCAGCAGCCAAGACCGGACAGGATACAATGAGCAGTTCTTC. The full variable domain, in which reference TRBV14 and TRBJ2-1 provide the parts outside the CDR3, is EAGVTQFPSHSVIEKGQTVTLRCDPISGHDNLYWYRRVMGKEIKFLLHFVKESKQDESGMPNNRFLAERTGGTYSTLKVQPAELEDSGVYFCASSQDRTGYNEQFFGPGTRLTVL.

This chain links TRBV7-9 with TRBJ2-7, with a tentative D call TRBD2 (6 bases). The ends were cut back, 0 bases at V and 7 bases at J, with 13 bases in the middle. CDR3 length: 14 residues. Germline assignment: CDR1 SEHNR and CDR2 FQNEAQ (reference sequence). The CDR3 region has the DNA TGTGCCAGCAGCTTAGCGGAGGGGTCGGGTGAGCAGTACTTC. Its protein product is CASSLAEGSGEQYF.

This clonotype was counted between two and nine times. The chain recombines TRBV7-9 with TRBJ2-7; D is undetermined. Germline CDR1 and CDR2: SEHNR and FQNEAQ (reference sequence). V gave up 2 bases and J gave up 3 bases, with 11 bases separating them. The CDR3 is 14 amino acids. The CDR3 nucleotides are TGTGCCAGCAGCTTATTCGACGGAGACTACGAGCAGTACGTC. The encoded protein is CASSLFDGDYEQYV.

This clonotype was found a few times. V usage is TRBV18 and J usage is TRBJ2-7; D gene uncertain. The V end lost 3 bases, the J end lost 4 bases, and 13 bases lay between the germline ends. Per germline, CDR1 KGHSH and CDR2 LQKENI. The CDR3 has 14 amino acids. The CDR3 protein is CASSPTGPSYEQYF. CDR3 nucleotides: TGTGCCAGCTCACCTACCGGGCCAAGTTACGAGCAGTACTTC.

The CDR3 loop reads CASSSGLTADQETQYF. DNA for the CDR3: TGCGCCAGCAGCTCAGGCTTGACGGCGGACCAAGAGACCCAGTACTTC. V is TRBV5-1 and J is TRBJ2-5; D remains unclear. The V end lost 3 bases, the J end lost 0 bases, and 15 bases lay between the germline ends. This CDR3 is built from 16 residues. Per germline, CDR1 SGHRS and CDR2 YFSETQ.

This clonotype was detected ten times or more. This sequence joins TRBV29-1 and TRBJ1-1; the D is unclear. The CDR3 has 13 residues. CDR1 and CDR2 from the germline V gene are SQVTM and ANQGSEA. Trimming removed 2 bases from V and 0 bases from J, with 7 bases in between. The CDR3 DNA is TGCAGCGTTGAACCGTTTGTGAACACTGAAGCTTTCTTT. Translated: CSVEPFVNTEAFF.

This chain connects TRBV7-6 to TRBJ2-1; no firm D call. V was pared by 5 bases and J by 7 bases, with 15 bases between. CDR1 SGHVS and CDR2 FNYEAQ come from the germline V gene. CDR3 size: 14 residues. In DNA form, the CDR3 reads TGTGCCAGCAGCGCCCCCTGGCTTGGTAATGAGCAGTTCTTC. Protein: CASSAPWLGNEQFF.

This clonotype was observed a handful of times. The V call is TRBV7-9, the J call TRBJ1-1; 8 nucleotides agree with TRBD1. This CDR3 region has 11 residues. The germline gives CDR1 SEHNR, CDR2 FQNEAQ (reference sequence). Germline trimming cut 5 bases from V and 11 bases from J; bases unmatched to any gene: 4. The CDR3 loop is CASSQGAGAFF. The CDR3 DNA follows: TGTGCCAGCAGCCAGGGGGCAGGGGCTTTCTTT.

The V call is TRBV30, the J call TRBJ1-1; 8 bases map to TRBD1. The CDR3 sequence is 15 residues long. Germline V gene sequence: CDR1 GTSNPN, CDR2 SVGIG (reference sequence). With 0 bases clipped from V and 6 bases from J, the junction kept 9 bases outside the gene matches. The CDR3: CAWSVPDREGAEAFF. The CDR3 DNA reads TGTGCCTGGAGTGTACCGGACAGGGAGGGGGCTGAAGCTTTCTTT.

A word on this clonotype: Germline is not matched at one junction end, which may reflect a read error. The chain recombines TRBV6-5 with TRBJ2-3; 11 positions match TRBD2. The germline CDR1 and CDR2 sequences are MNHEY and SVGAGI. This CDR3 spans 17 amino acids. CDR3 DNA sequence: TGTGCCAGCGGTTACATTACTAGCGGGGGCAACACAGATACGCAGTATTTT. Residues: CASGYITSGGNTDTQYF.

This clonotype was seen a handful of times. V is TRBV9 and J is TRBJ2-2; D call uncertain. V lost 4 bases and J 7 bases, leaving 11 bases between the germline ends. This CDR3 has 13 amino acids. CDR1 SGDLS and CDR2 YYNGEE come from the germline V gene. The CDR3, as DNA: TGTGCCAGCAGCTTCCGTGGCGACGGGGAGCTGTTTTTT. Residues: CASSFRGDGELFF. Combining the CDR3 with reference TRBV9 and TRBJ2-2 gives the whole variable domain DSGVTQTPKHLITATGQRVTLRCSPRSGDLSVYWYQQSLDQGLQFLIQYYNGEERAKGNILERFSAQQFPDLHSELNLSSLELGDSALYFCASSFRGDGELFFGEGSRLTVL.

This clonotype was found a few times. The chain joins TRBV20-1 to TRBJ1-5; the D gene is possibly TRBD1 (5 bases). V was trimmed by 0 bases and J by 2 bases, leaving 11 bases between them. The germline gives CDR1 DFQATT, CDR2 SNEGSKA (reference sequence). CDR3 length: 15 amino acids. CDR3 sequence reads: CSARDPMGGNQPQHF. CDR3 DNA sequence: TGCAGTGCTAGAGATCCAATGGGGGGCAATCAGCCCCAGCATTTT.

The genes are TRBV7-2 and TRBJ2-3; a possible D gene is TRBD1 (6 bases). Germline CDR1 reads SGHTA; CDR2 reads FQGNSA. CDR3 size: 15 residues. V was trimmed by 1 base and J by 3 bases, leaving 11 bases between them. The CDR3 here is CASSLGGRRTDTQYF. CDR3 coding DNA: TGTGCCAGCAGCTTAGGGGGGCGTCGGACAGATACGCAGTATTTT.

The V gene is TRBV2, the J gene TRBJ1-5, with 8 bases aligning to TRBD1. The length of the CDR3 is 15 residues. Germline loops: CDR1 SNHLY, CDR2 FYNNEI. V lost 8 bases to trimming and J lost 4 bases; unmatched junction nucleotides: 10. The CDR3 reads CASEGEQGANQPQHF. The CDR3 DNA reads TGTGCCAGCGAAGGGGAGCAGGGGGCGAATCAGCCCCAGCATTTT.